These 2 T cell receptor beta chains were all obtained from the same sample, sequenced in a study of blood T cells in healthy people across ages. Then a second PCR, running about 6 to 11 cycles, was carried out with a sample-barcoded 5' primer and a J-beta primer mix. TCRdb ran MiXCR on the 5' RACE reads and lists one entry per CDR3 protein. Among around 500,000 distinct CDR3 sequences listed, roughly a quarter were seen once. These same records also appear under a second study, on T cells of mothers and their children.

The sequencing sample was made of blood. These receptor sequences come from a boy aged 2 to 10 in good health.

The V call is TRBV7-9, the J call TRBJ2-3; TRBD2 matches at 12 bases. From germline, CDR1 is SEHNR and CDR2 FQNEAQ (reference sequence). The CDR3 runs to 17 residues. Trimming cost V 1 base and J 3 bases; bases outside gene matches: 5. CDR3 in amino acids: CASSLGLAGVRTDTQYF. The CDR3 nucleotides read TGTGCCAGCAGCTTAGGACTAGCGGGAGTCCGGACAGATACGCAGTATTTT. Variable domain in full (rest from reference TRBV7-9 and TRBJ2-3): DTGVSQNPRHKITKRGQNVTFRCDPISEHNRLYWYRQTLGQGPEFLTYFQNEAQLEKSRLLSDRFSAERPKGSFSTLEIQRTEQGDSAMYLCASSLGLAGVRTDTQYFGPGTRLTVL.

In nucleotides, the CDR3 is TGTGCCAGCAGCCAACAGGGGACGGAACTGTTTTTT. It codes for CASSQQGTELFF. The V and J genes are TRBV3-1 and TRBJ1-4; TRBD1 might be the D (6 bases). Trimming pared 2 bases from V and 12 bases from J, leaving 10 bases between. Germline V lookup: CDR1 LGHDT, CDR2 YNNKEL (reference sequence). This CDR3 is 12 amino acids long.